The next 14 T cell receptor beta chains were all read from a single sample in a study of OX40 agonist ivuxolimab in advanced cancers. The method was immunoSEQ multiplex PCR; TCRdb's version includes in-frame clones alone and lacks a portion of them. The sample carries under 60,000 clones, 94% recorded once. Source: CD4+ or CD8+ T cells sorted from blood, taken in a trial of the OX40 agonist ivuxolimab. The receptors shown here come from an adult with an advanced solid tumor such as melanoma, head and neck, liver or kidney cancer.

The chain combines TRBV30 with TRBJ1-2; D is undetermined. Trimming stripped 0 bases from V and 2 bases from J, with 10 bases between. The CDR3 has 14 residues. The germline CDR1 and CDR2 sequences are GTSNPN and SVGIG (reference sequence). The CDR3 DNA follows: TGTGCCTGGAGTGTACACAGCTTAAACTATGGCTACACCTTC. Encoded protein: CAWSVHSLNYGYTF.

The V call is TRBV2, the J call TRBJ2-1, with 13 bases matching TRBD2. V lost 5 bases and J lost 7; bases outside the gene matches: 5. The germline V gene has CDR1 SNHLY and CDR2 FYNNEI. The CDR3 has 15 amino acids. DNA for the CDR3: TGTGCCAGCAGTTCGGGACTAGCGGGACCGAATGAGCAGTTCTTC. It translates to CASSSGLAGPNEQFF.

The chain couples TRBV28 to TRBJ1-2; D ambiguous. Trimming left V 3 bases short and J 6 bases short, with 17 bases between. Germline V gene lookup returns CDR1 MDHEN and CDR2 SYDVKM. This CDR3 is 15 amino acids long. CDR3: CASSLGLSGHNGYTF. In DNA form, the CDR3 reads TGTGCCAGCAGTTTGGGCCTATCAGGTCATAATGGCTACACCTTC.

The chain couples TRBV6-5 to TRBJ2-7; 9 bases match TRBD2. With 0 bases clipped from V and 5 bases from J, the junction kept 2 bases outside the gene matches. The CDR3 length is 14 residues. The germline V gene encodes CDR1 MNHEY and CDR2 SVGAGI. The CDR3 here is CASSYSLAGNEQYF. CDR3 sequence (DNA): TGTGCCAGCAGTTACTCGCTAGCGGGAAACGAGCAGTACTTC.

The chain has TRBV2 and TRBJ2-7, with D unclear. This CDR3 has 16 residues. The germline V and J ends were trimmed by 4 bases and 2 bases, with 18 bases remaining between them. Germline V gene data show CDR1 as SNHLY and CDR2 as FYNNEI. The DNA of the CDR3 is TGTGCCAGCAGTGTCCCCTATTCCGGCAGAGCCTACGAGCAGTACTTC. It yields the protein CASSVPYSGRAYEQYF.

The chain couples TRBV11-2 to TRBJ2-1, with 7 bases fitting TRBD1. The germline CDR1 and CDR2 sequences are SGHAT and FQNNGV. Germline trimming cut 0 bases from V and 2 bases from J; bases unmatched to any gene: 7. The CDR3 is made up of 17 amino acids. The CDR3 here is CASSLEVGDSPYNEQFF. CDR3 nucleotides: TGTGCCAGCAGCTTAGAGGTGGGGGACAGTCCCTACAATGAGCAGTTCTTC. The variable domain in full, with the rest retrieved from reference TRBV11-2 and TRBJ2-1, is EAGVAQSPRYKIIEKRQSVAFWCNPISGHATLYWYQQILGQGPKLLIQFQNNGVVDDSQLPKDRFSAERLKGVDSTLKIQPAKLEDSAVYLCASSLEVGDSPYNEQFFGPGTRLTVL.

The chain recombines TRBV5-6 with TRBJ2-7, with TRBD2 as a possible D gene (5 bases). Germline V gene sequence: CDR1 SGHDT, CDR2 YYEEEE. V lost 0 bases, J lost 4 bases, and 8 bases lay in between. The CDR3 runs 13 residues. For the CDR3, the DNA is TGTGCCAGCAGCTTGGGCGGAGGTTACGAGCAGTACTTC. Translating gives CASSLGGGYEQYF.

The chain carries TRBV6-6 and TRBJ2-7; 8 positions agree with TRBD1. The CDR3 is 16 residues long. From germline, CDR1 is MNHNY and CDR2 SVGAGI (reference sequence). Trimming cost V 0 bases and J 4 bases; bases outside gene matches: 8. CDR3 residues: CASSYSSDRARYEQYF. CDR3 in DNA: TGTGCCAGCAGTTACTCTTCGGACAGGGCTAGGTACGAGCAGTACTTC.

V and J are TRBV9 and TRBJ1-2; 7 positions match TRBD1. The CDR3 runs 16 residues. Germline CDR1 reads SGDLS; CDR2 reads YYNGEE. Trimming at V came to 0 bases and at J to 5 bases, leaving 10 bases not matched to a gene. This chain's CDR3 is CASSVGTGQHLYGYTF. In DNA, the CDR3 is TGTGCCAGCAGCGTAGGTACGGGACAGCACTTATATGGCTACACCTTC.

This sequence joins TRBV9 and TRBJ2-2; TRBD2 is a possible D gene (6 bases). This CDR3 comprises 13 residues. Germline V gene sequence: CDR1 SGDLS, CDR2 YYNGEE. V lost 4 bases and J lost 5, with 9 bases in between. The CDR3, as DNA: TGTGCCAGCAGCTCTGGGGGGACCGGGGAGCTGTTTTTT. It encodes CASSSGGTGELFF.

CDR3 region: CASSLRRADSGLLTDTQYF. The CDR3 DNA reads as TGTGCCAGCAGCTTAAGAAGAGCCGACTCAGGGCTACTCACAGATACGCAGTATTTT. This rearrangement joins TRBV7-3 to TRBJ2-3, with D possibly TRBD1 on 5 matching bases. CDR3 size: 19 residues. V lost 1 base and J 2 bases, leaving 22 bases between the germline ends. Germline V gene sequence: CDR1 SGHTA, CDR2 FQGTGA.

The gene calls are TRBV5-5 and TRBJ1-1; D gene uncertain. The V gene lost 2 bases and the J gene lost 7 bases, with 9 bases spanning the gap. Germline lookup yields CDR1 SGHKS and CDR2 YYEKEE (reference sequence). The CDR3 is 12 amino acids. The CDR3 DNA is TGTGCCAGCAGCTTAACAGAAAATGAAGCTTTCTTT. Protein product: CASSLTENEAFF.

The CDR3 loop is CASGSGTPVYF. CDR3 nucleotides: TGCGCCAGCGGGTCCGGGACACCCGTATACTTC. The chain links TRBV10-2 to TRBJ2-7, with D perhaps TRBD1 (6 bases). The V end lost 8 bases, the J end lost 13 bases, and 18 bases lay between the germline ends. Germline-derived CDR1 and CDR2 are WSHSY and SAAADI. This CDR3 contains 11 residues.

The CDR3 DNA reads as TGCGCCAGCAGCCAAGGGGACAGGAACACTGAAGCTTTCTTT. This translates into CASSQGDRNTEAFF. The chain couples TRBV4-1 to TRBJ1-1; TRBD1 aligns across 7 bases. The CDR3 runs to 14 residues. Germline V CDR1 and CDR2: MGHRA, YSYEKL. V lost 1 base and J lost 1; bases outside the gene matches: 0.